The next 21 T cell receptor beta chains were all read from a single sample in a study of T cell repertoires in cytomegalovirus infection. MiXCR, run by TCRdb on the reads, gives a single entry per CDR3 protein. The repertoire consists of more than 150,000 distinct CDR3 sequences, with approximately 17% occurring once and the leading ten covering 18%. Sequenced input: CD8+ T cells from PBMCs. Receptors were obtained from a human donor in good health (CMV status not recorded). Some clones in this sample may be carry-over from other donors' samples.

The gene calls are TRBV7-4 and TRBJ2-3, with TRBD2 matching 12 bases. Germline V gives CDR1 SGHVT, CDR2 SQSDAQ. J lost 4 bases, V lost 4 bases, and 3 bases had no gene match. This CDR3 is 15 amino acids long. CDR3 DNA: TGTGCCAGCAGCTGGACTAGCGGGACCTCAGATACGCAGTATTTT. Protein sequence: CASSWTSGTSDTQYF.

The CDR3 coding sequence is TGTGCCAGCAGCCCCGGGGGGGGGGGAGATACGCAGTATTTT. This gives the protein CASSPGGGGDTQYF. The gene calls are TRBV7-3 and TRBJ2-3, with 8 positions matching TRBD2. With 5 bases clipped from V and 5 bases from J, the junction kept 6 bases outside the gene matches. Germline V gene sequence: CDR1 SGHTA, CDR2 FQGTGA. The CDR3 has 14 amino acids.

This clonotype was observed a handful of times. The gene calls are TRBV7-9 and TRBJ2-1; tentative D call: TRBD1 (6 bases). V was clipped by 7 bases and J by 4 bases, with 11 bases between them. The CDR3 is 13 residues long. The germline gives CDR1 SEHNR, CDR2 FQNEAQ (reference sequence). CDR3 amino acids: CASIGTFYNEQFF. The CDR3 DNA is TGTGCCAGCATCGGGACATTTTACAATGAGCAGTTCTTC. Full variable domain (outside the CDR3, taken from reference TRBV7-9 and TRBJ2-1): DTGVSQNPRHKITKRGQNVTFRCDPISEHNRLYWYRQTLGQGPEFLTYFQNEAQLEKSRLLSDRFSAERPKGSFSTLEIQRTEQGDSAMYLCASIGTFYNEQFFGPGTRLTVL.

The V gene is TRBV4-3, the J gene TRBJ2-7, with 7 positions matching TRBD2. The junction had 8 bases not matched to a gene; V was cut back by 0 bases and J by 3 bases. Germline V gene lookup returns CDR1 LGHNA and CDR2 YSLEER. The CDR3 sequence is 16 residues long. In nucleotides, the CDR3 is TGCGCCAGCAGCCAAGACCCCTGGACTAGAAGCTACGAGCAGTACTTC. It specifies CASSQDPWTRSYEQYF.

To note about this clonotype: This sequence may be a read error, since a much larger clone differs from it by one base. In this CDR3 the conserved last residue, phenylalanine or tryptophan, is missing, so a read error is likely. V is TRBV6-6 and J is TRBJ2-1, with D perhaps matching TRBD2 (5 bases). Deletions cut 6 bases from V and 0 bases from J, with 12 bases between. The CDR3 consists of 15 residues. CDR1 MNHNY and CDR2 SVGAGI come from the germline V gene (reference sequence). The chain's CDR3 is CASSPSRSSYNEQFL. In DNA form, the CDR3 reads TGTGCCAGCAGCCCTAGCCGTAGCTCCTACAATGAGCAGTTCTTG.

This chain joins TRBV6-2 or TRBV6-3 and TRBJ2-7; weak D call: TRBD2 (5 bases). V gave up 0 bases and J gave up 4 bases, with 10 bases separating them. The CDR3 is made up of 14 amino acids. In germline, CDR1 is MNHEY, CDR2 SVGEGT. The CDR3 sequence: CASSYSGVPYEQYF. CDR3 nucleotides: TGTGCCAGCAGTTACTCCGGGGTCCCATACGAGCAGTACTTC.

The gene calls are TRBV7-9 and TRBJ2-2; TRBD1 might be the D (5 bases). This CDR3 has 16 amino acids. Germline CDR1 reads SEHNR; CDR2 reads FQNEAQ (reference sequence). V shed 0 bases and J shed 0 bases, with 8 bases lying between them. The CDR3 region has the DNA TGTGCCAGCAGCTTAGCACGGACAACGAACACCGGGGAGCTGTTTTTT. Translation: CASSLARTTNTGELFF.

This chain joins TRBV7-2 and TRBJ2-3; D is perhaps TRBD2 (6 bases). V lost 5 bases to trimming and J lost 0 bases, with 12 bases between them. Germline V CDR1 and CDR2: SGHTA, FQGNSA. The CDR3 covers 15 residues. The CDR3 DNA sequence: TGTGCCAGCAGCCCGGGAGCGGCTAGCACAGATACGCAGTATTTT. Translated, it gives CASSPGAASTDTQYF.

There are a few counts of this clonotype. V usage is TRBV7-2 and J usage is TRBJ2-3, with 11 bases matching TRBD2. From germline, CDR1 is SGHTA and CDR2 FQGNSA. V lost 4 bases and J lost 2; bases outside the gene matches: 5. The CDR3 runs 16 residues. CDR3 sequence: CASSWTSGRYTDTQYF. In DNA, the CDR3 is TGTGCCAGCAGCTGGACTAGCGGGCGATACACAGATACGCAGTATTTT.

This chain joins TRBV7-2 and TRBJ2-5; 9 positions match TRBD2. V was clipped by 4 bases and J by 0 bases; unmatched bases: 6. Germline V gene lookup returns CDR1 SGHTA and CDR2 FQGNSA. CDR3 length: 16 amino acids. The CDR3 region has the DNA TGTGCCAGCAGCTGGCCTAGCGGGGTGAACCAAGAGACCCAGTACTTC. It yields the protein CASSWPSGVNQETQYF.

In this sample, this clonotype turned up a few times. V and J are TRBV7-2 and TRBJ1-1; D is undetermined. The CDR3 covers 16 residues. The ends were cut back, 1 base at V and 1 base at J, with 13 bases in the middle. The germline V gene has CDR1 SGHTA and CDR2 FQGNSA. The CDR3 DNA is TGTGCCAGCAGCTTAGTTTCGGAGGGCTGGAACACTGAAGCTTTCTTT. Translation gives CASSLVSEGWNTEAFF.

This clonotype appeared a few times. CDR3 amino acids: CASSPTTSKETQYF. DNA of the CDR3: TGTGCCAGCAGTCCCACAACTAGCAAAGAGACCCAGTACTTC. This sequence joins TRBV7-2 and TRBJ2-5; D is possibly TRBD2 (6 bases). CDR1 is SGHTA, CDR2 FQGNSA, per germline. Trimming removed 6 bases from V and 3 bases from J, with 14 bases in between. The CDR3 runs 14 residues.

The rearrangement joins TRBV7-2 to TRBJ2-1; D perhaps matches TRBD2 (5 bases). The V gene lost 7 bases and the J gene lost 1 base, with 14 bases spanning the gap. CDR1 SGHTA and CDR2 FQGNSA come from the germline V gene. This CDR3 contains 15 residues. CDR3 coding DNA: TGTGCCAGCACTGTCCTGGACTCGTCCTACAATGAGCAGTTCTTC. Its protein product is CASTVLDSSYNEQFF.

There are a few counts of this clonotype. The chain combines TRBV6-2 or TRBV6-3 with TRBJ2-1; D remains unclear. V shed 4 bases and J shed 6 bases, with 10 bases lying between them. CDR1 is MNHEY and CDR2 is SVGEGT in the germline V gene. This CDR3 has 13 amino acids. Here the CDR3 DNA reads TGTGCCAGCAGTTGGGGTTCGGGCAATGAGCAGTTCTTC. This codes for CASSWGSGNEQFF.

This chain joins TRBV11-2 and TRBJ2-3; 11 nucleotides agree with TRBD2. J lost 4 bases, V lost 5 bases, and 5 bases had no gene match. The V gene's germline CDR1 is SGHAT and CDR2 FQNNGV. CDR3 length equals 15 residues. CDR3 coding DNA: TGTGCCAGCAGCCTTAGCGGGAGGGGGCCAGATACGCAGTATTTT. Its translation: CASSLSGRGPDTQYF.

The chain has TRBV6-5 and TRBJ2-1; 9 nucleotides line up with TRBD2. CDR1 is MNHEY and CDR2 is SVGAGI in the germline V gene. V was pared by 2 bases and J by 6 bases, with 5 bases of the junction left unmatched. CDR3 size: 15 residues. CDR3: CASSYSSGRGNEQFF. For the CDR3, the DNA is TGTGCCAGCAGTTACAGTAGCGGGAGAGGCAATGAGCAGTTCTTC.

The chain carries TRBV7-8 and TRBJ1-2; D is uncertain. The length of the CDR3 is 14 residues. Germline CDR1 and CDR2: SGHVS and FQNEAQ. Trimming pared 5 bases from V and 8 bases from J, leaving 18 bases between. In DNA form, the CDR3 reads TGTGCCAGCAGCCCCTACCGTGACACTGGAGGCTACACCTTC. It encodes CASSPYRDTGGYTF.

The chain is built from TRBV7-3 and TRBJ2-3, with 8 positions matching TRBD2. Trimming cost V 0 bases and J 4 bases; bases outside gene matches: 3. The CDR3 spans 15 residues. CDR1 is SGHTA and CDR2 is FQGTGA in the germline V gene. DNA for the CDR3: TGTGCCAGCAGCTTAACCGGTAGCGGGGCAGATACGCAGTATTTT. This gives the protein CASSLTGSGADTQYF. Variable domain in full (rest from reference TRBV7-3 and TRBJ2-3): GAGVSQTPSNKVTEKGKYVELRCDPISGHTALYWYRQSLGQGPEFLIYFQGTGAADDSGLPNDRFFAVRPEGSVSTLKIQRTERGDSAVYLCASSLTGSGADTQYFGPGTRLTVL.

The chain links TRBV6-2 or TRBV6-3 to TRBJ2-1; unclear D gene. Germline V gives CDR1 MNHEY, CDR2 SVGEGT. This CDR3 has 13 amino acids. Trimming pared 6 bases from V and 8 bases from J, leaving 14 bases between. The CDR3 is CASSPSPVDEQFF. The CDR3 DNA is TGTGCCAGCAGCCCCTCCCCTGTCGATGAGCAGTTCTTC.

This clonotype was observed a handful of times. The chain recombines TRBV4-1 with TRBJ1-1; the D is unclear. Looked up from germline, CDR1 is MGHRA and CDR2 is YSYEKL. The CDR3 is made up of 15 amino acids. The V and J ends lost 1 base and 1 base respectively, with 10 bases between them. The CDR3: CASSQVTDSNTEAFF. The CDR3 nucleotides read TGCGCCAGCAGCCAAGTCACGGACTCGAACACTGAAGCTTTCTTT.

This clonotype was seen ten or more times. The rearrangement links TRBV6-2 or TRBV6-3 to TRBJ2-1, with a possible D match to TRBD2 (6 bases). The CDR3 has 15 residues. Germline values: CDR1 MNHEY, CDR2 SVGEGT. V was pared by 6 bases and J by 0 bases, with 12 bases between. CDR3 region: CASRLETSSYNEQFF. The CDR3 DNA follows: TGTGCCAGCAGGTTAGAGACTAGCTCCTACAATGAGCAGTTCTTC.